The 16 T cell receptor beta chains listed next were all sequenced from one sample in a study of cytomegalovirus exposure and HLA in healthy donors. 60 Vbeta and 13 Jbeta primers were used in PCR. Profiled with immunoSEQ multiplex PCR; TCRdb holds only in-frame clones, not every one. The sample lists 85,000 to 100,000 clones, 60% to 85% occurring once. Sequencing was performed on PBMCs. The receptors derive from a man in his forties or fifties in good health and CMV-seropositive.

The V call is TRBV27, the J call TRBJ1-2, with D possibly being TRBD1 (6 bases). V was trimmed by 5 bases and J by 6 bases, leaving 10 bases between them. The CDR3 runs 12 residues. Germline CDR1 reads MNHEY; CDR2 reads SMNVEV (reference sequence). The CDR3, as DNA: TGTGCCAGCAGTCATACAGGGCATGGCTACACCTTC. Encoded protein: CASSHTGHGYTF.

This chain joins TRBV29-1 and TRBJ2-5, with a weak D call TRBD2 (6 bases). CDR1 is SQVTM and CDR2 is ANQGSEA in the germline V gene. The CDR3 is made up of 15 amino acids. V gave up 3 bases and J gave up 1 base, with 15 bases separating them. CDR3 amino acids: CSVEAEGGFQETQYF. The CDR3 DNA follows: TGCAGCGTTGAGGCGGAGGGTGGATTCCAAGAGACCCAGTACTTC.

To note about this clone: Its ends do not fully match the called genes, so a read error is possible. The V and J genes are TRBV30 and TRBJ1-2; the match to TRBD1 covers 9 bases. CDR3 length: 14 amino acids. Germline assignment: CDR1 GTSNPN and CDR2 SVGIG (reference sequence). The CDR3 region is CAWSVGQGFYGYPF. CDR3 nucleotides: TGTGCCTGGAGTGTCGGACAGGGGTTCTATGGCTACCCCTTC.

The chain links TRBV30 to TRBJ1-1, with 8 bases aligning to TRBD1. V lost 3 bases, J lost 5 bases, and 5 bases stayed unmatched. CDR1 is GTSNPN and CDR2 is SVGIG in the germline V gene (reference sequence). The CDR3 runs 13 residues. This chain's CDR3 is CAWSETGVTEAFF. CDR3 nucleotide sequence: TGTGCCTGGAGCGAGACAGGGGTGACTGAAGCTTTCTTT.

The chain carries TRBV19 and TRBJ1-6; 7 bases are a match to TRBD1. The CDR3 is 15 amino acids. The V gene end was trimmed by 7 bases and the J gene end by 6 bases; junction bases not matched to a gene: 9. Germline lookup yields CDR1 LNHDA and CDR2 SQIVND (reference sequence). The CDR3 nucleotides read TGTGCCAGTAAGGGTCCGGGACAGCTTAATTCACCCCTCCACTTT. As protein: CASKGPGQLNSPLHF.

This clone was observed a single time. V gene TRBV7-6 combines with J gene TRBJ2-2; TRBD1 matches at 10 bases. CDR1 and CDR2 from the germline V gene are SGHVS and FNYEAQ. V was pared by 5 bases and J by 2 bases, with 2 bases of the junction left unmatched. This CDR3 is 15 amino acids long. Here the CDR3 reads CASSGQGGNTGELFF. CDR3 nucleotide sequence: TGTGCCAGCAGCGGACAGGGGGGCAACACCGGGGAGCTGTTTTTT.

V gene TRBV7-9 combines with J gene TRBJ1-3, with 7 bases lining up with TRBD1. The CDR3 contains 15 residues. The V segment lost 7 bases and the J segment 2 bases; nucleotides outside the gene matches: 8. CDR1 and CDR2 from the germline V gene are SEHNR and FQNEAQ (reference sequence). The chain's CDR3 is CASTEQGTPGNTIYF. Written as DNA, the CDR3 is TGTGCCAGCACCGAACAGGGGACTCCTGGAAACACCATATATTTT.

The chain is built from TRBV28 and TRBJ1-1; TRBD1 agrees at 7 bases. V trimming: 7 bases; J trimming: 3 bases; junction bases outside the gene matches: 11. This CDR3 is 15 amino acids long. Per the germline V gene, CDR1 is MDHEN and CDR2 is SYDVKM. CDR3 nucleotide sequence: TGTGCCAGCACCCCCTTACAGGGGATATACACTGAAGCTTTCTTT. Encoded protein: CASTPLQGIYTEAFF. Complete variable domain (other parts from reference TRBV28 and TRBJ1-1): DVKVTQSSRYLVKRTGEKVFLECVQDMDHENMFWYRQDPGLGLRLIYFSYDVKMKEKGDIPEGYSVSREKKERFSLILESASTNQTSMYLCASTPLQGIYTEAFFGQGTRLTVV.

The chain has TRBV13 and TRBJ1-6, with 7 bases lining up with TRBD1. The CDR3 runs 15 residues. The ends lost 0 bases at V and 9 bases at J; junction bases unmatched: 5. Germline V lookup: CDR1 PRHDT, CDR2 FYEKMQ (reference sequence). The CDR3 DNA is TGTGCCAGCAGCTTAGGACAGGGGTCAGGTTCACCCCTCCACTTT. It is translated as CASSLGQGSGSPLHF.

V is TRBV2 and J is TRBJ1-1; 7 bases are shared with TRBD1. The CDR3 is made up of 12 amino acids. The V gene's germline CDR1 is SNHLY and CDR2 FYNNEI. After removal of 3 bases from V and 7 bases from J, the junction contained 2 bases not matched to a gene. In nucleotides, the CDR3 is TGTGCCAGCAGTGACCAGGGGGTTGAAGCTTTCTTT. Protein sequence: CASSDQGVEAFF.

The genes are TRBV11-2 and TRBJ2-2, with 11 bases that match TRBD2. Germline V gene data show CDR1 as SGHAT and CDR2 as FQNNGV. This CDR3 region has 16 residues. Germline trimming cut 2 bases from V and 8 bases from J; bases unmatched to any gene: 7. The chain's CDR3 is CASSLNSGGALGELFF. The CDR3 nucleotides read TGTGCCAGCAGCTTAAATAGCGGGGGGGCCCTTGGGGAGCTGTTTTTT.

This clone came up a few times. This chain uses TRBV27 with TRBJ2-5; 8 bases are a match to TRBD1. CDR1 and CDR2 from the germline V gene are MNHEY and SMNVEV (reference sequence). The CDR3 is made up of 15 amino acids. Germline trimming cut 3 bases from V and 6 bases from J; bases unmatched to any gene: 9. The CDR3 DNA follows: TGTGCCAGCAGTTTCGCAGGGGGCAATCGTCAGACCCAGTACTTC. This gives the protein CASSFAGGNRQTQYF.

In this sample, this clone turned up a few times. V is TRBV11-2 and J is TRBJ1-1; D uncertain. V was trimmed by 1 base and J by 1 base, leaving 7 bases between them. Germline loops: CDR1 SGHAT, CDR2 FQNNGV. The CDR3 loop spans 14 amino acids. CDR3 amino acids: CASSLAEGNTEAFF. DNA for the CDR3: TGTGCCAGCAGCTTAGCTGAGGGGAACACTGAAGCTTTCTTT.

This chain joins TRBV6-5 and TRBJ2-7, with TRBD1 matching 7 bases. Trimming cost V 4 bases and J 2 bases; bases outside gene matches: 11. Germline V CDR1 and CDR2: MNHEY, SVGAGI. The CDR3 has 16 residues. This CDR3 reads CASSSRTGRETYEQYF. The CDR3 DNA follows: TGTGCCAGCAGTTCCCGGACAGGTAGGGAGACCTACGAGCAGTACTTC.

This rearrangement joins TRBV15 to TRBJ2-7, with D maybe TRBD2 (6 bases). The ends were cut back, 3 bases at V and 2 bases at J, with 8 bases in the middle. The germline CDR1 and CDR2 sequences are LNHNV and YYDKDF (reference sequence). There are 13 residues in the CDR3. The CDR3 region has the DNA TGTGCCACCAGCAGGGAGGGAACCTACGAGCAGTACTTC. Protein product: CATSREGTYEQYF.

The chain employs TRBV5-1 and TRBJ1-1; D is undetermined. The CDR3 spans 15 residues. Trimming took off 0 bases at V and 5 bases at J, with 14 bases between the two ends. CDR1 is SGHRS, CDR2 YFSETQ, per germline. CDR3 in DNA: TGCGCCAGCAGCTTGGCGGGTCAGGCGGGAACTGAAGCTTTCTTT. It yields the protein CASSLAGQAGTEAFF.